The 15 T cell receptor beta chains below all came from one sample that was sequenced in a study of T cell repertoires in cytomegalovirus infection. TCRdb reanalysed the reads using MiXCR and keeps one entry per CDR3 protein. There are roughly 280,000 distinct CDR3 sequences in the sample; about an eighth occur only once, and about 10% lies in the top ten. The sample consisted of PBMCs. These receptors all come from a human donor in good health (CMV status not recorded). Some clones in this sample may be carry-over from other donors' samples.

This clonotype was counted ten times or more. The chain couples TRBV25-1 to TRBJ2-3; no clear D gene. Trimming pared 2 bases from V and 5 bases from J, leaving 2 bases between. The V gene's germline CDR1 is MGHDK and CDR2 SYGVNS. The CDR3 runs 11 residues. CDR3 region: CASSEVDTQYF. Here the CDR3 DNA reads TGTGCCAGCAGTGAAGTAGATACGCAGTATTTT.

CDR3 in amino acids: CSVEGQGGGYTF. The CDR3 DNA reads TGCAGCGTTGAGGGACAGGGTGGGGGCTACACCTTC. The chain couples TRBV29-1 to TRBJ1-2, with 9 nucleotides matching TRBD1. Germline assignment: CDR1 SQVTM and CDR2 ANQGSEA. With V trimmed by 3 bases and J by 8 bases, 4 bases remained unmatched. CDR3 length: 12 residues.

This clonotype was recorded a few times. The chain recombines TRBV4-1 with TRBJ1-2; unclear D gene. CDR1 MGHRA and CDR2 YSYEKL come from the germline V gene. The CDR3 extends over 13 amino acids. Between the trimmed V and J ends, which lost 1 base and 4 bases, there was a span of 7 bases. As DNA, the CDR3 is TGCGCCAGCAGCCAAGGGGGAATCTATGGCTACACCTTC. Amino acids: CASSQGGIYGYTF.

This clonotype was picked up many times. The chain joins TRBV6-1 to TRBJ2-6; D remains unclear. Trimming removed 11 bases from V and 2 bases from J, with 13 bases in between. This CDR3 has 14 amino acids. Germline loops: CDR1 MNHNS, CDR2 SASEGT. The CDR3 region has the DNA TGTGCCGCCGCGGCCGTGGCTGGGGCCAACGTCCTGACTTTC. Translating it yields CAAAAVAGANVLTF.

At least ten counts were recorded for this clonotype. The V gene is TRBV7-2, the J gene TRBJ2-5; 10 nucleotides align to TRBD2. Looked up from germline, CDR1 is SGHTA and CDR2 is FQGNSA. The CDR3 has 15 amino acids. V gave up 5 bases and J gave up 4 bases; unmatched junction bases: 7. CDR3 coding DNA: TGTGCCAGCAGCGTCCTAGCGGGAGTCGCAGAGACCCAGTACTTC. Its protein product is CASSVLAGVAETQYF. Full variable domain (missing parts from reference TRBV7-2 and TRBJ2-5): GAGVSQSPSNKVTEKGKDVELRCDPISGHTALYWYRQSLGQGLEFLIYFQGNSAPDKSGLPSDRFSAERTGGSVSTLTIQRTQQEDSAVYLCASSVLAGVAETQYFGPGTRLLVL.

This clonotype has just a few counts. CDR3 region: CASSYTGREAFF. The CDR3 DNA reads TGTGCCAGCAGTTACACAGGGAGGGAAGCTTTCTTT. V is TRBV6-1 and J is TRBJ1-1; a weak D match, TRBD1 (6 bases). V dropped 5 bases and J dropped 8 bases, with 12 bases sitting between them. Per the germline V gene, CDR1 is MNHNS and CDR2 is SASEGT. The CDR3 has 12 amino acids.

This clonotype has a count of ten or more. This chain uses TRBV7-2 with TRBJ2-5; possible D gene TRBD2, 5 bases. This CDR3 has 14 amino acids. V lost 6 bases and J lost 5, with 16 bases in between. Germline V gene lookup returns CDR1 SGHTA and CDR2 FQGNSA. The CDR3 coding sequence is TGTGCCAGCAGTCCATACGGGGATTACGAGACCCAGTACTTC. Amino acids: CASSPYGDYETQYF.

This clonotype was seen repeatedly, ten times or more. The chain recombines TRBV20-1 with TRBJ1-5; TRBD1 matches at 8 bases. J was trimmed by 4 bases and V by 0 bases; bases with no gene match: 5. CDR3 length: 15 residues. Germline V gene data show CDR1 as DFQATT and CDR2 as SNEGSKA (reference sequence). The CDR3 reads CSARDRRTGNQPQHF. CDR3 nucleotide sequence: TGCAGTGCTAGAGATAGGCGGACAGGGAATCAGCCCCAGCATTTT.

This clonotype was picked up a small number of times. V and J are TRBV10-3 and TRBJ2-7, with 9 positions matching TRBD2. The CDR3 has 13 residues. Germline loops: CDR1 ENHRY, CDR2 SYGVKD. J was trimmed by 7 bases and V by 10 bases; bases with no gene match: 11. The CDR3 here is CATESSGKDEQYF. The CDR3 nucleotides read TGTGCCACGGAATCTAGCGGGAAGGATGAGCAGTACTTC.

This clonotype has only one observation. The chain joins TRBV28 to TRBJ1-3; tentatively, D is TRBD1 (5 bases). Germline CDR1 is MDHEN and CDR2 is SYDVKM. CDR3 length: 16 residues. The V end lost 1 base, the J end lost 0 bases, and 10 bases lay between the germline ends. The CDR3 protein is CASSLSGLTSGNTIYF. The CDR3 DNA follows: TGTGCCAGCAGTTTATCGGGACTTACCTCTGGAAACACCATATATTTT.

The sample holds a few counts of this clonotype. The gene calls are TRBV9 and TRBJ1-1; D ambiguous. Germline CDR1 and CDR2: SGDLS and YYNGEE. The CDR3 totals 13 residues. Trimming took 4 bases from V and 4 from J, leaving 11 bases between them. In DNA, the CDR3 is TGTGCCAGCAGCACCACCTCCGTCACTGAAGCTTTCTTT. It is translated as CASSTTSVTEAFF. Filled out from reference TRBV9 and TRBJ1-1, the complete variable domain reads DSGVTQTPKHLITATGQRVTLRCSPRSGDLSVYWYQQSLDQGLQFLIQYYNGEERAKGNILERFSAQQFPDLHSELNLSSLELGDSALYFCASSTTSVTEAFFGQGTRLTVV.

This clonotype was observed at least ten times. J is TRBJ2-5 and V is TRBV7-6; no reliable D call. Trimming took 0 bases from V and 5 from J, leaving 10 bases between them. CDR1 and CDR2 (germline): SGHVS, FNYEAQ. This CDR3 spans 14 amino acids. The CDR3 DNA follows: TGTGCCAGCAGCTTAGCGGGAAGGCCGGAGACCCAGTACTTC. Translating gives CASSLAGRPETQYF.

This clonotype was observed at least ten times. The chain carries TRBV7-2 and TRBJ2-7, with TRBD2 matching 14 bases. The CDR3 length is 14 residues. Germline lookup yields CDR1 SGHTA and CDR2 FQGNSA. With 3 bases clipped from V and 5 bases from J, the junction kept 0 bases outside the gene matches. This CDR3 reads CASSLGLAGDEQYF. CDR3 nucleotide sequence: TGTGCCAGCAGCTTGGGACTAGCGGGGGACGAGCAGTACTTC.

This clonotype has a handful of counts. CDR3 in amino acids: CASSPRGGEAFF. Written as DNA, the CDR3 is TGTGCCAGCTCACCACGTGGGGGGGAAGCTTTCTTT. The chain employs TRBV18 and TRBJ1-1; D possibly corresponds to TRBD1 (5 bases). This CDR3 is 12 amino acids long. Germline V gives CDR1 KGHSH, CDR2 LQKENI. V dropped 1 base and J dropped 8 bases, with 8 bases sitting between them.

This clonotype was counted between two and nine times. This sequence joins TRBV11-3 and TRBJ2-5, with 7 bases that match TRBD2. This CDR3 has 14 amino acids. The trim removed 6 bases at V and 1 base at J, leaving 5 bases unmatched. The germline V gene has CDR1 SGHNT and CDR2 YENEEA. Written as DNA, the CDR3 is TGTGCCAGCAGTCGAAGCGGGATCCAAGAGACCCAGTACTTC. Translated: CASSRSGIQETQYF.